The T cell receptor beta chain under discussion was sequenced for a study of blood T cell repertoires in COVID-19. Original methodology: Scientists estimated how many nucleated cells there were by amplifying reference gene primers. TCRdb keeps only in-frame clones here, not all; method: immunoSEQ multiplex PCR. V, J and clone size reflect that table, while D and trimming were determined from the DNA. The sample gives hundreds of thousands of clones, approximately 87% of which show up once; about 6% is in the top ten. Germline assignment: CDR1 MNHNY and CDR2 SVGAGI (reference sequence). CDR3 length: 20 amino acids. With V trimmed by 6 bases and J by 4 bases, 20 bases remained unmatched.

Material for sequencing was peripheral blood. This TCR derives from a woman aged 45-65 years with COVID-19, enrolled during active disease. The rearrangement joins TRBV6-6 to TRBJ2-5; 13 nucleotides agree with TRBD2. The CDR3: CASSERTSGSGGGFGETQYF. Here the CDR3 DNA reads TGTGCCAGCAGCGAGAGGACTAGCGGGAGTGGAGGGGGTTTCGGAGAGACCCAGTACTTC.